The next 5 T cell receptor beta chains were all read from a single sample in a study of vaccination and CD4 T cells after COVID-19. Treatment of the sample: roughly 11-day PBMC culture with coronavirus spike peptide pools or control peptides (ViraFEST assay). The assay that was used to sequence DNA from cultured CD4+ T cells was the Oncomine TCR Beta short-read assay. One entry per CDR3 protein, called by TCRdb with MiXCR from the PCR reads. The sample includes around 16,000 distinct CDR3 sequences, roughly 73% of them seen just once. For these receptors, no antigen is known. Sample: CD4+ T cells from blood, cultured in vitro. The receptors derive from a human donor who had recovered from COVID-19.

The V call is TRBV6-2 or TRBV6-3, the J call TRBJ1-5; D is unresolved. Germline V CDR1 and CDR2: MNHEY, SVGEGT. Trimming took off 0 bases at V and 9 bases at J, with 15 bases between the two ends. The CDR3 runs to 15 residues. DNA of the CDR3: TGTGCCAGCAGTTACTCGGGAAGGGTAGGAGGGCCCCAGCATTTT. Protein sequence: CASSYSGRVGGPQHF.

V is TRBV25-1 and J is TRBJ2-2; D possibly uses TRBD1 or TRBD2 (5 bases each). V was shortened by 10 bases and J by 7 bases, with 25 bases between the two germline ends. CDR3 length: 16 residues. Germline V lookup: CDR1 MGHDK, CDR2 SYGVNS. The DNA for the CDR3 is TGTGCCACACTTCAATCGGGGCTATCTGACGGCGGGGAGCTGTTTTTT. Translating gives CATLQSGLSDGGELFF.

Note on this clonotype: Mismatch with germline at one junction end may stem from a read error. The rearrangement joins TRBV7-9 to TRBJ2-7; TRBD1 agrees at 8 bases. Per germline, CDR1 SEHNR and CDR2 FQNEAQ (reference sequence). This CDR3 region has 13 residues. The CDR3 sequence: CASSLLQGGRAEF. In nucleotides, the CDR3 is TGTGCCAGCAGCCTTCTACAGGGGGGACGGGCAGAGTTC.

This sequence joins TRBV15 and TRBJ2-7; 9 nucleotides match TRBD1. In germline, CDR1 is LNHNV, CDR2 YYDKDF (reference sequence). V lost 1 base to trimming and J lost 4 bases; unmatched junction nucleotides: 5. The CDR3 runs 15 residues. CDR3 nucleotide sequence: TGTGCCACCAGCAGAGGGACAGGGGCAAAGTACGAGCAGTACTTC. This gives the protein CATSRGTGAKYEQYF.

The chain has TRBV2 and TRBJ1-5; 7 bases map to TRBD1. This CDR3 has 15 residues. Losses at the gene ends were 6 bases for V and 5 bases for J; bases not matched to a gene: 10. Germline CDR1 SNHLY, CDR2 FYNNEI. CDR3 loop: CASSPTGSGYQPQHF. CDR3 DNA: TGTGCCAGCAGCCCGACAGGGTCGGGGTATCAGCCCCAGCATTTT.